The 18 T cell receptor beta chains below all came from one sample that was sequenced in a study of blood T cells in healthy people across ages. The use of a sample-barcoded 5' primer and a J-beta primer mix characterized a second PCR of roughly 6 to 11 cycles. A single record per CDR3 protein comes from TCRdb applying MiXCR to the 5' RACE reads. Here the sample spans 1.5 million to 2 million distinct CDR3 sequences, around 40% being singletons. Sequencing input: blood. The receptors come from a human donor in good health.

This clonotype was found a few times. The CDR3 sequence: CATSDGRQGLVQPQHF. The CDR3 coding sequence is TGTGCCACCAGTGATGGAAGACAGGGTTTGGTTCAGCCCCAGCATTTT. This chain uses TRBV24-1 with TRBJ1-5, with 7 bases lining up with TRBD1. The CDR3 sequence is 16 residues long. Losses at the gene ends were 3 bases for V and 6 bases for J; bases not matched to a gene: 10. The germline V gene has CDR1 KGHDR and CDR2 SFDVKD.

The rearrangement joins TRBV7-8 to TRBJ1-2, with a possible D match to TRBD1 (5 bases). The CDR3 is 14 amino acids. Trimming removed 1 base from V and 4 bases from J, with 10 bases in between. From germline, CDR1 is SGHVS and CDR2 FQNEAQ. CDR3 sequence (DNA): TGTGCCAGCAGCTTAGGCGGGGCACCCTATGGCTACACCTTC. Translation gives CASSLGGAPYGYTF. The variable domain in full, completed from reference TRBV7-8 and TRBJ1-2, reads GAGVSQSPRYKVAKRGQDVALRCDPISGHVSLFWYQQALGQGPEFLTYFQNEAQLDKSGLPSDRFFAERPEGSVSTLKIQRTQQEDSAVYLCASSLGGAPYGYTFGSGTRLTVV.

As regards this clonotype: At one end the junction does not follow the germline gene, possibly because of a read error. The rearrangement links TRBV27 to TRBJ2-5; TRBD1 might be the D (6 bases). Germline lookup yields CDR1 MNHEY and CDR2 SMNVEV (reference sequence). CDR3 size: 14 residues. Written as DNA, the CDR3 is TGTGCCAGCAGTGTCAACAGGGCGGTGGAGACCCAGGACTTC. Its translation is CASSVNRAVETQDF.

The chain uses TRBV7-8 and TRBJ2-3; TRBD1 is a possible D gene (6 bases). The germline V gene encodes CDR1 SGHVS and CDR2 FQNEAQ. Trimming removed 2 bases from V and 1 base from J, with 13 bases in between. The CDR3 has 16 residues. The CDR3 loop reads CASSLPQGGGTDTQYF. CDR3 DNA sequence: TGTGCCAGCAGCTTACCACAGGGTGGGGGCACAGATACGCAGTATTTT.

This clonotype was counted between two and nine times. The rearrangement uses TRBV4-1 and TRBJ2-2; D unclear. V lost 1 base and J lost 4, with 7 bases in between. Germline V lookup: CDR1 MGHRA, CDR2 YSYEKL. The CDR3 runs 14 residues. Written as DNA, the CDR3 is TGCGCCAGCAGCCAAGTCTCAGCCACCGGGGAGCTGTTTTTT. Its translation: CASSQVSATGELFF.

The CDR3 is CASRNRDTDSYNEQFF. The DNA of the CDR3 is TGTGCCAGTAGGAATCGGGACACTGACTCCTACAATGAGCAGTTCTTC. The chain has TRBV19 and TRBJ2-1; maybe TRBD1 (6 bases). Germline assignment: CDR1 LNHDA and CDR2 SQIVND (reference sequence). This CDR3 has 16 residues. The V and J ends lost 6 bases and 0 bases respectively, with 15 bases between them.

This rearrangement joins TRBV9 to TRBJ1-2; 7 bases are a match to TRBD1. With V trimmed by 3 bases and J by 5 bases, 10 bases remained unmatched. The CDR3 is 15 amino acids. Germline V gene data show CDR1 as SGDLS and CDR2 as YYNGEE. The CDR3 spells CASSASERGPYGYTF. In DNA form, the CDR3 reads TGTGCCAGCAGCGCGAGCGAAAGGGGGCCATATGGCTACACCTTC.

The CDR3 loop reads CASSFEGWGGYTF. CDR3 nucleotides: TGTGCCAGCAGCTTTGAGGGGTGGGGAGGCTACACCTTC. The chain uses TRBV7-2 and TRBJ1-2; D perhaps matches TRBD1 (5 bases). Per germline, CDR1 SGHTA and CDR2 FQGNSA. Trimming cost V 3 bases and J 8 bases, with 13 bases left between them. This CDR3 region has 13 residues.

This clonotype was counted only a few times. The V call is TRBV29-1, the J call TRBJ2-1, with 9 bases fitting TRBD2. Germline V gene data show CDR1 as SQVTM and CDR2 as ANQGSEA. J lost 6 bases, V lost 4 bases, and 4 bases had no gene match. This CDR3 region has 13 residues. The CDR3 nucleotides read TGCAGCGTTGTAGCGGGGGCCTTCAATGAGCAGTTCTTC. This encodes CSVVAGAFNEQFF.

This clonotype came up a few times. The rearrangement uses TRBV2 and TRBJ2-6; 7 nucleotides align to TRBD1. This CDR3 is 14 amino acids long. J was trimmed by 2 bases and V by 11 bases; bases with no gene match: 6. From germline, CDR1 is SNHLY and CDR2 FYNNEI. CDR3 residues: CARDREAGANVLTF. The CDR3, as DNA: TGTGCCCGAGACAGGGAAGCTGGGGCCAACGTCCTGACTTTC.

The gene calls are TRBV11-2 and TRBJ1-6; 8 bases are a match to TRBD1. Germline V CDR1 and CDR2: SGHAT, FQNNGV. The CDR3 is made up of 16 amino acids. With 5 bases clipped from V and 5 bases from J, the junction kept 8 bases outside the gene matches. The CDR3 here is CASSRQGLGNNSPLHF. For the CDR3, the DNA is TGTGCCAGCAGCAGACAGGGGTTGGGTAATAATTCACCCCTCCACTTT.

V gene TRBV20-1 combines with J gene TRBJ2-1; weak D call: TRBD2 (5 bases). Trimming took 5 bases from V and 1 from J, leaving 18 bases between them. CDR1 is DFQATT and CDR2 is SNEGSKA in the germline V gene (reference sequence). There are 16 residues in the CDR3. The CDR3 coding sequence is TGCAGTGCTCCTCCTCCGGGATCCTGGTCCTACAATGAGCAGTTCTTC. It is translated as CSAPPPGSWSYNEQFF.

This chain uses TRBV7-2 with TRBJ2-3; maybe TRBD1 (5 bases). Germline CDR1 reads SGHTA; CDR2 reads FQGNSA. Trimming took off 3 bases at V and 4 bases at J, with 14 bases between the two ends. This CDR3 has 15 residues. This CDR3 reads CASSFFRVGPDTQYF. The CDR3 coding sequence is TGTGCCAGCAGCTTCTTCAGGGTTGGCCCAGATACGCAGTATTTT.

This chain joins TRBV12-3 or TRBV12-4 and TRBJ1-2; D is unclear. V was trimmed by 6 bases and J by 0 bases, leaving 14 bases between them. The CDR3 extends over 15 amino acids. The CDR3 DNA is TGTGCCAGCAGCCGGAACAGCTTAGCTAACTATGGCTACACCTTC. This sequence encodes CASSRNSLANYGYTF.

The chain links TRBV4-1 to TRBJ2-3; TRBD2 agrees at 8 bases. Germline-derived CDR1 and CDR2 are MGHRA and YSYEKL. V lost 5 bases and J lost 5; bases outside the gene matches: 15. The CDR3 contains 17 residues. The CDR3 DNA reads as TGCGCCAGCAGCACGAGCGGGGGCCGCACCGGAATAGATACGCAGTATTTT. This encodes CASSTSGGRTGIDTQYF.

J is TRBJ2-5 and V is TRBV12-3 or TRBV12-4; TRBD2 is a possible D gene (5 bases). There are 16 residues in the CDR3. V shed 5 bases and J shed 5 bases, with 21 bases lying between them. The CDR3 nucleotides read TGTGCCAGCAGTAACCAGCGGAGAGGCGGCGCTGAGACCCAGTACTTC. Protein sequence: CASSNQRRGGAETQYF.

This chain connects TRBV21-1 to TRBJ2-7; TRBD1 reflects the table's D call only, with no check against the DNA. TRBV21-1 constitutes a pseudogene. This CDR3 comprises 17 residues. This CDR3 is CASSKRGRTYYSYEQYF. The CDR3 nucleotides read TGTGCCAGCAGCAAAAGGGGAAGGACGTACTACTCCTACGAGCAGTACTTC.

This clonotype turned up a few times. The gene calls are TRBV7-2 and TRBJ1-5, with D unresolved. Germline loops: CDR1 SGHTA, CDR2 FQGNSA. The CDR3 has 14 residues. Trimming took 4 bases from V and 6 from J, leaving 13 bases between them. CDR3 sequence (DNA): TGTGCCAGCAGCTACCTTTCGGACGGTCAGCCCCAGCATTTT. It yields the protein CASSYLSDGQPQHF.